These T cell receptor beta chains were read from a single sample in a study of blood T cell repertoires in COVID-19. Produced via immunoSEQ multiplex PCR; TCRdb's table is partial and in-frame only. The repertoire holds about 140,000 clones, with 80% to 90% as singletons. The sequencing input was peripheral blood. The receptors derive from a man between 60 and 70 years old with active or convalescent COVID-19. Each CDR3 is given with its conserved first and last residue. A D gene is named only where the DNA matches it firmly. Size is omitted from some rows. Given values are once, few, many or a class for expanded clones.

NA	once	TRBV6-1	13	TRBJ2-7	CASSEGQAYEQYF	TGTGCCAGCAGTGAAGGACAGGCCTACGAGCAGTACTTC
NA	NA	TRBV7-9	13	TRBJ2-7	CASNGDTSYEQYF	TGTGCCAGCAATGGGGACACCTCCTACGAGCAGTACTTC
NA	NA	TRBV6-5	15	TRBJ1-6	CASSYSGRGNSPLHF	TGTGCCAGCAGTTACTCAGGCAGGGGAAATTCACCCCTCCACTTT
TRBD1	NA	TRBV4-1	16	TRBJ1-5	CASSHVGQGPHQPQHF	TGCGCCAGCAGCCACGTGGGACAGGGTCCGCATCAGCCCCAGCATTTT
TRBD2	once	TRBV9	15	TRBJ2-1	CASSVTSGSYNEQFF	TGTGCCAGCAGCGTAACTAGCGGCTCCTACAATGAGCAGTTCTTC
TRBD2	NA	TRBV15	15	TRBJ2-5	CATSRDVAGGETQYF	TGTGCCACCAGCAGGGACGTAGCGGGAGGAGAGACCCAGTACTTC
TRBD1	NA	TRBV28	16	TRBJ2-7	CASSPLGQGAQYEQYF	TGTGCCAGCAGTCCACTGGGACAGGGGGCGCAGTACGAGCAGTACTTC
NA	NA	TRBV27	14	TRBJ2-3	CASSSPSRSDTQYF	TGTGCCAGCAGTTCGCCCTCTAGGTCAGATACGCAGTATTTT
NA	NA	TRBV28	16	TRBJ1-6	CASSLAGAGTVSPLHF	TGTGCCAGCAGTTTGGCAGGGGCCGGGACGGTGTCACCCCTCCACTTT
TRBD1	NA	TRBV19	16	TRBJ2-7	CATGPIPGTGHNEQYF	TGTGCCACCGGTCCGATTCCGGGGACAGGTCATAACGAGCAGTACTTC
NA	NA	TRBV27	14	TRBJ1-1	CASSLKGGGAEAFF	TGTGCCAGCAGTTTAAAAGGGGGTGGGGCTGAGGCTTTCTTT
TRBD1	NA	TRBV29-1	12	TRBJ1-1	CSVYRGYTEAFF	TGCAGCGTCTACAGGGGCTACACTGAAGCTTTCTTT
NA	NA	TRBV28	14	TRBJ1-2	CASSLPGSFYGYTF	TGTGCCAGCAGTTTGCCGGGGTCTTTCTATGGCTACACCTTC
NA	NA	TRBV5-1	15	TRBJ1-1	CASSLVDRLNTEAFF	TGCGCCAGCAGCTTGGTAGACAGATTGAACACTGAAGCTTTCTTT